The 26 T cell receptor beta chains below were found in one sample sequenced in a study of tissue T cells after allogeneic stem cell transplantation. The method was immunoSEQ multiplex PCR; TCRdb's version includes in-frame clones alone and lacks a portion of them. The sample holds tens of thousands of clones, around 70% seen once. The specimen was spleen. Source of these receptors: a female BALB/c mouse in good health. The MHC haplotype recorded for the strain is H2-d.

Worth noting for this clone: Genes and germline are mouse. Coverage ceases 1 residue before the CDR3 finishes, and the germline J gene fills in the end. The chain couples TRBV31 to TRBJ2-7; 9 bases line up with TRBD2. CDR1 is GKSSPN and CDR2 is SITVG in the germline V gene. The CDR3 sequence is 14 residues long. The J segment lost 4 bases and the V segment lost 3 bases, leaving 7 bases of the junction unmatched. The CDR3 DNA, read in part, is TGTGCCTGGAGAGTACTGGGGGGTTCTTATGAACAGTAC. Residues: CAWRVLGGSYEQY. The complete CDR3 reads CAWRVLGGSYEQYF.

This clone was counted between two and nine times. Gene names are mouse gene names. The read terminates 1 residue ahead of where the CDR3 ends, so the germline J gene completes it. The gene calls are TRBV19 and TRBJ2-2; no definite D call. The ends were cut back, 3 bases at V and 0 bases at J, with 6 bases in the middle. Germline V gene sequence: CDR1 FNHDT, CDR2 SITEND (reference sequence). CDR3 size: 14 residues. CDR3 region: CASSSQANTGQLYF. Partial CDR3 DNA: TGTGCCAGCAGTAGTCAAGCAAACACCGGGCAGCTCTAC.

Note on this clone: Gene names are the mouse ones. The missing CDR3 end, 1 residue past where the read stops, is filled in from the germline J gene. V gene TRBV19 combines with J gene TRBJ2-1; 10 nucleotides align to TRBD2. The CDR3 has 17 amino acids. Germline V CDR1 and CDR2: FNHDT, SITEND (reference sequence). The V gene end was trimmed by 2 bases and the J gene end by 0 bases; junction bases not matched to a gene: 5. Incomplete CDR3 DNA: TGTGCCAGCAGTATCCCGGACTGGGGGTTTAACTATGCTGAGCAGTTC. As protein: CASSIPDWGFNYAEQF. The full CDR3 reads CASSIPDWGFNYAEQFF.

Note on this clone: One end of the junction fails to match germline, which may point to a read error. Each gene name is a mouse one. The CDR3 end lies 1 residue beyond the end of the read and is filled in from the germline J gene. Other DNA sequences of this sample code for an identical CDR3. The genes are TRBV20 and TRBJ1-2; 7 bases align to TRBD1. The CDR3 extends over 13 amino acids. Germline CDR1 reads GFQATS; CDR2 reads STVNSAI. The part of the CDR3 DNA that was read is TGTGGTGCCAGGGACAGAATAAACTCCGACTACACC. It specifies CGARDRINSDYT. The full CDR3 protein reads CGARDRINSDYTF.

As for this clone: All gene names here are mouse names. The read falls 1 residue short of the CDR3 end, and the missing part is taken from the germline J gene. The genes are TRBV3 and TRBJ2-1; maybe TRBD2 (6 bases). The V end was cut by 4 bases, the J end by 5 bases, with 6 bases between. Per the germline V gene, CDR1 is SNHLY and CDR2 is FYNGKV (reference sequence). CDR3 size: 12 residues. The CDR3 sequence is CASSWGDAEQFF. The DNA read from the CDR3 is TGTGCCAGCAGCTGGGGGGATGCTGAGCAGTTC. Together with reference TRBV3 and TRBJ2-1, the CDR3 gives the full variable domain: GPKVLQIPSHQIIDMGQMVTLNCDPVSNHLYFYWYKQILGQQMEFLVNFYNGKVMEKSKLFKDQFSVERPDGSYFTLKIQPTALEDSAVYFCASSWGDAEQFFGPGTRLTVL.

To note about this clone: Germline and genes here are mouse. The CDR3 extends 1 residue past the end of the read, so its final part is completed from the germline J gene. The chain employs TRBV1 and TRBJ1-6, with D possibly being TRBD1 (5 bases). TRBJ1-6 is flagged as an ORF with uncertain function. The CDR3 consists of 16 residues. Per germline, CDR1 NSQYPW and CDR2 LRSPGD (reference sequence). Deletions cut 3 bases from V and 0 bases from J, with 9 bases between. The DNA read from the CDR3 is TGCACCTGCAGTGCTCAGGGTCATTCCTATAATTCGCCCCTCTAC. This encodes CTCSAQGHSYNSPLY. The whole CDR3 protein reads CTCSAQGHSYNSPLYF.

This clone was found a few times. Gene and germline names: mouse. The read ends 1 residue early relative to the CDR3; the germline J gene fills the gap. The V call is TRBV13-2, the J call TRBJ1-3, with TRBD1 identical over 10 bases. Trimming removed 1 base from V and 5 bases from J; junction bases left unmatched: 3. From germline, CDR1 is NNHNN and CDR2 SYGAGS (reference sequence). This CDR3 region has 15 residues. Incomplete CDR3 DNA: TGTGCCAGCGGTGATCCGGGACAGGGGAGAAATACGCTCTAT. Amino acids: CASGDPGQGRNTLY. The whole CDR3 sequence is CASGDPGQGRNTLYF.

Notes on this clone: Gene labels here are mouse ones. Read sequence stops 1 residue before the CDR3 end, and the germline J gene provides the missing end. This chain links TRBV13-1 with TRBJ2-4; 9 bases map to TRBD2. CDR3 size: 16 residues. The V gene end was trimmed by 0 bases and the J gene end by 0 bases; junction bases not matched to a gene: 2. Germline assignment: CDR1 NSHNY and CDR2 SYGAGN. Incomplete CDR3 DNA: TGTGCCAGCAGTGATGCTGGGGGGGGTAGTCAAAACACCTTGTAC. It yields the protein CASSDAGGGSQNTLY. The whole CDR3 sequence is CASSDAGGGSQNTLYF.

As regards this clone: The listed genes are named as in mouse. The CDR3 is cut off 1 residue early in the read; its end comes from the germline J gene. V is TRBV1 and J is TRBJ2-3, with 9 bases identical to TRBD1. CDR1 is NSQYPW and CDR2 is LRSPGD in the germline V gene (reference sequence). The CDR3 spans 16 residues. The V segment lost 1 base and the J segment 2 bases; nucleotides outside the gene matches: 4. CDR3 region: CTCSAADRGVAETLYF. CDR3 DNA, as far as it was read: TGCACCTGCAGTGCAGCGGACAGGGGTGTTGCAGAAACGCTGTAT.

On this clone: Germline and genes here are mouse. The CDR3 protein is CASSIWGKNTGQLYF. The sequenced part of the CDR3 DNA is TGTGCCAGCAGTATCTGGGGGAAAAACACCGGGCAGCTCTAC. The chain has TRBV19 and TRBJ2-2, with TRBD2 identical over 7 bases. The read ends 1 residue before the CDR3 terminus; that terminus is restored from the germline J gene. The V gene's germline CDR1 is FNHDT and CDR2 SITEND (reference sequence). The CDR3 consists of 15 residues. V was clipped by 2 bases and J by 1 base; unmatched bases: 2.

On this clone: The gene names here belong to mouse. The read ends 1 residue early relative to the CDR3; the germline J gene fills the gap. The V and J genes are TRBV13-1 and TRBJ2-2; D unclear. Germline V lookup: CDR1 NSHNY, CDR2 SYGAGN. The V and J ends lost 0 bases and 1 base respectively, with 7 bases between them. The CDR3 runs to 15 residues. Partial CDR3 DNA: TGTGCCAGCAGTGATGCTGACAAAAACACCGGGCAGCTCTAC. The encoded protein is CASSDADKNTGQLY. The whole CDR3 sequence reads CASSDADKNTGQLYF.

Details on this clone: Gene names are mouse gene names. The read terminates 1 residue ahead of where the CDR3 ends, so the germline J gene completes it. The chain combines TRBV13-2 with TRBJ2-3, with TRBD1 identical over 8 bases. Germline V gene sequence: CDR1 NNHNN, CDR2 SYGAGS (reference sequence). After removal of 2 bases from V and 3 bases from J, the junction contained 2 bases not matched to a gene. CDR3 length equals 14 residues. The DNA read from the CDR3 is TGTGCCAGCGGTGACAGGGGGCGCGCAGAAACGCTGTAT. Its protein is CASGDRGRAETLY. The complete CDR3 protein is CASGDRGRAETLYF.

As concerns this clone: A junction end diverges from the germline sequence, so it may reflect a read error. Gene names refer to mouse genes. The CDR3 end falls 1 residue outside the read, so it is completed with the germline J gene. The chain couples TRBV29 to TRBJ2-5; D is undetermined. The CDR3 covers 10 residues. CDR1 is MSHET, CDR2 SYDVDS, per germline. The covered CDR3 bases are TGTGCTAGCAATCAAGACGCCCAGTAC. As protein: CASNQDAQY. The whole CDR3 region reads CASNQDAQYF. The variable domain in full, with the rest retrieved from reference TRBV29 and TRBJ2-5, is DMKVTQMPRYLIKRMGENVLLECGQDMSHETMYWYRQDPGLGLQLIYISYDVDSNSEGDIPKGYRVSRKKREHFSLILDSAKTNQTSVYFCASNQDAQYFGPGTRLLVL.

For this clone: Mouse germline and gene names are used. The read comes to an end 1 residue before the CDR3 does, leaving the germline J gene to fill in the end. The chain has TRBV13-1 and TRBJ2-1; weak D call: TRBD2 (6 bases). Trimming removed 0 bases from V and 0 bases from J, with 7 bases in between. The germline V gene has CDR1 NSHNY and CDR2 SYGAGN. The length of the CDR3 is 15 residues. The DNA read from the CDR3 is TGTGCCAGCAGTGATGGGGGGGTTAACTATGCTGAGCAGTTC. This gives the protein CASSDGGVNYAEQF. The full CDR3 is CASSDGGVNYAEQFF.

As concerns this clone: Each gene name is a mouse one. CDR3 loop: CASRPGQFSNERLFF. CDR3 DNA, as far as it was read: TGTGCCAGCAGGCCGGGACAATTTTCCAACGAAAGATTATTT. The chain links TRBV19 to TRBJ1-4; TRBD1 is a possible D gene (6 bases). The read stops 1 residue short of the end of the CDR3; the missing end is completed from the germline J gene. CDR1 and CDR2 (germline): FNHDT, SITEND (reference sequence). Trimming stripped 5 bases from V and 0 bases from J, with 11 bases between. This CDR3 region has 15 residues.

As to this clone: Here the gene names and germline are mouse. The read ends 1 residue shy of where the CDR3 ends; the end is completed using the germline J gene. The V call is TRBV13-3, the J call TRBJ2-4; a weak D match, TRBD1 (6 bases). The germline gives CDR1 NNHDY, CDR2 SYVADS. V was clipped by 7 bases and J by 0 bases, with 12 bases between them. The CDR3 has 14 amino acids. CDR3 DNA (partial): TGTGCCAGCCGGGACAAATTTAGTCAAAACACCTTGTAC. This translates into CASRDKFSQNTLY. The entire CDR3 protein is CASRDKFSQNTLYF.

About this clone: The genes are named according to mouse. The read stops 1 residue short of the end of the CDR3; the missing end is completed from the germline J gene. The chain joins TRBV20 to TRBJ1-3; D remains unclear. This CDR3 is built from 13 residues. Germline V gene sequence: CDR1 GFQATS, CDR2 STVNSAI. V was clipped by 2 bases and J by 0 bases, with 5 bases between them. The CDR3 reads CGARRDSGNTLYF. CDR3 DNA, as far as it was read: TGTGGTGCTAGGAGGGATTCTGGAAATACGCTCTAT.

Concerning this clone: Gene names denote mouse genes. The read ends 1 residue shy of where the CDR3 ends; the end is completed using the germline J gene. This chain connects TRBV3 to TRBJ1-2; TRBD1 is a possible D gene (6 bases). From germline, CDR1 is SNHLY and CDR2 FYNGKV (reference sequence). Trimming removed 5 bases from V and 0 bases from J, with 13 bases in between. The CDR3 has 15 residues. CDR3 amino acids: CASSPPGHSNSDYTF. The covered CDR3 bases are TGTGCCAGCAGCCCACCGGGACACTCAAACTCCGACTACACC.

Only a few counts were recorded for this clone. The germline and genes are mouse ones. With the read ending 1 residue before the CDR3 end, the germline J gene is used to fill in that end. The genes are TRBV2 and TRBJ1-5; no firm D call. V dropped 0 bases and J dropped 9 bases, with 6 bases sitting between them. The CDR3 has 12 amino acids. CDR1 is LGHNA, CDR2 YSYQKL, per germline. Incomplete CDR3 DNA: TGTGCCAGCAGCCAAGACTTGTGGGCTCCGCTT. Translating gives CASSQDLWAPL. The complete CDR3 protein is CASSQDLWAPLF.

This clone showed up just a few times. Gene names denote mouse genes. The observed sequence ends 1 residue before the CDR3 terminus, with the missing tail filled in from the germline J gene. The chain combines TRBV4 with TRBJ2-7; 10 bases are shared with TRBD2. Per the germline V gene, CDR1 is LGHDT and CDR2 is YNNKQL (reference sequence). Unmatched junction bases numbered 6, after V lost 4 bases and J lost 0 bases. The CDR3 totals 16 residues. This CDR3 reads CASSSRDWGLSYEQYF. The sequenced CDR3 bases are TGTGCCAGCAGCTCCCGGGACTGGGGTCTCTCCTATGAACAGTAC.

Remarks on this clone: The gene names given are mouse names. The sequenced part of the CDR3 DNA is TGTGCTAGCCGGGACAGGGTTTATAACAACCAGGCTCCGCTT. This codes for CASRDRVYNNQAPL. The CDR3, in full, reads CASRDRVYNNQAPLF. V gene TRBV29 combines with J gene TRBJ1-5; the match to TRBD1 covers 9 bases. The read gets to within 1 residue of the CDR3 end, and the germline J gene fills in the rest. The germline gives CDR1 MSHET, CDR2 SYDVDS. This CDR3 region has 15 residues. Trimming at V came to 8 bases and at J to 0 bases, leaving 5 bases not matched to a gene.

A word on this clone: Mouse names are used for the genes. The CDR3 here is CASSRGGPQDTQYF. The CDR3 DNA, read in part, is TGTGCCAGCAGTCGAGGGGGGCCCCAAGACACCCAGTAC. The rearrangement joins TRBV13-3 to TRBJ2-5; D perhaps matches TRBD2 (7 bases). The read ends 1 residue shy of where the CDR3 ends; the end is completed using the germline J gene. V lost 4 bases, J lost 2 bases, and 11 bases lay in between. Germline assignment: CDR1 NNHDY and CDR2 SYVADS. The CDR3 runs to 14 residues.

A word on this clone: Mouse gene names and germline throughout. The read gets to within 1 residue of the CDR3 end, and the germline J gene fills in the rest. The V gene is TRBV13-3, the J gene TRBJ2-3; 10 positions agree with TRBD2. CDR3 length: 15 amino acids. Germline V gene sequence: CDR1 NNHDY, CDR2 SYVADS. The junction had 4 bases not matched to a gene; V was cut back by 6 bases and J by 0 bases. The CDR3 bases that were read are TGTGCCAGCAAAACTGGGGGGGGTAGTGCAGAAACGCTGTAT. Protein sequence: CASKTGGGSAETLY. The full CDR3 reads CASKTGGGSAETLYF.

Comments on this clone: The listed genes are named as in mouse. The CDR3 DNA, read in part, is TGTGCCAGCTCTCTCGAGGGGGCGCGAGGTGCAGAAACGCTGTAT. Protein: CASSLEGARGAETLY. Given in full, the CDR3 is CASSLEGARGAETLYF. The rearrangement joins TRBV12-1 to TRBJ2-3; a possible D gene is TRBD1 (7 bases). The read finishes 1 residue shy of the CDR3 end, and the germline J gene is used to complete it. The CDR3 is 16 amino acids. Trimming stripped 0 bases from V and 1 base from J, with 13 bases between. Per germline, CDR1 SGHSN and CDR2 HYEKVE.

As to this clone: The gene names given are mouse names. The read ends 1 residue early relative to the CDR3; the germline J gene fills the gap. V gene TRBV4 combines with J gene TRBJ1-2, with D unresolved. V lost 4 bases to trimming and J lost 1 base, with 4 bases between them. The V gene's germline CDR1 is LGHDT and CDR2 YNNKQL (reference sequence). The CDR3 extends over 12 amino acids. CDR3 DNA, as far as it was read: TGTGCCAGCAGCTTCAAAAACTCCGACTACACC. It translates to CASSFKNSDYT. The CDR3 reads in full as CASSFKNSDYTF.

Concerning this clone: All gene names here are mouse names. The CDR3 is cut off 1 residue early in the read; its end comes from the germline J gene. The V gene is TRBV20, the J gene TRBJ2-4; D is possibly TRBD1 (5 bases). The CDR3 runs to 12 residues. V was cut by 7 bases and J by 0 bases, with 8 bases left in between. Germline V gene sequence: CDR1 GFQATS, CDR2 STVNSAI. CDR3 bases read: TGTGGTGTTCAGGGTAGTCAAAACACCTTGTAC. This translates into CGVQGSQNTLY. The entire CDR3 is CGVQGSQNTLYF.